This TCR beta chain is from a study of shared clonotypes between healthy human individuals (dated by TCRdb to about 2020). For the study in its entirety: The cohort comprised a couple of women and a few men aged 18 to 49 years. For each donor, CD4 naive and CD4 memory were each given three plates, CD8 naive was given two plates, and CD8 memory was given one plate. To estimate repertoire size and how much clonotypes are shared between individuals, the study performed deep sequencing of blood TCR repertoires from about five healthy adults. To increase sequencing depth and limit assay-specific biases, TCR repertoire library preparation and sequencing were carried out by different laboratories using diverse techniques. Each donor's leukapheresis produced roughly between about 0.8 and 10 billion PBMCs.

From V the trimming removes 4 bases and from J it removes 15 bases, while the gene matches leave 16 bases of the junction unaccounted for. In the germline V gene, CDR1 corresponds to MGHRA and CDR2 to YSYEKL. From the cysteine up to the phenylalanine, the CDR3 has a length of 15 residues. CDR3 DNA only is kept here, 45 bases in frame from base 1. Comments on this clone: Its antigen remains undetermined. The sample holds no much larger clone one base away, and base qualities are not on file.

Study-level results and caveats: Sampling was restricted to blood, and TCR repertoires in tissue are likely to differ from TCR repertoires in blood. Rarefaction of sorted-subset datasets indicated incomplete sequencing despite the large sequencing depth. When a handful of donors were compared, the shared fraction of clonotypes was about 5.2% for naive CD4, around 3.5% for naive CD8, 2.3% for memory CD4, and 0.4% for memory CD8. Higher generation probabilities were observed for clonotypes shared by all four sorted-subset donors than for non-shared clonotypes. Pairwise subsampling led to the expectation that sequencing depth would affect the degree of clonotype sharing among donors. The genetic and exposure-history diversity represented was limited by the small number of donors. Estimated clonotype richness was generally larger for naive than for memory subsets.

Using the deep immunoSEQ assay, multiplex PCR amplified TCR CDR3 regions from genomic DNA. Extracted genomic DNA from each cell subset was spread evenly across all wells of several immunoSEQ 96-well plates, with each plate serving as a replicate. For sorted subsets, each replicate PCR was loaded with 200 ng genomic DNA, equivalent to about 30,000 T cell genomes. The purified libraries were quantified using a Qubit 3.0 fluorometer, sized with a Bioanalyzer 2100, and then quantified again using the KAPA Library Quantification kit. Every immunoSEQ 96-well plate was sequenced on a dedicated single-read 150-cycle Illumina NextSeq 550 flow cell. The study's processing was this. Because the immunoSEQ output held only junctional sequences and lacked quality scores, the filtering could not match the filtering applied to full-length reads. To assign V/J genes and CDR3, sequences were annotated using PyIR, a Python wrapper for IgBLAST v1.9, with IMGT germline references. Any read was removed if the V/J assignment was weak (E-value above 1e-6), the CDR3 was missing, or the read contained stop codons, out-of-frame junctions, or ambiguous translated residues. V3J clonotypes were defined as sequences sharing an identical inferred V gene, J gene, and CDR3 amino acid sequence. Percentage overlap between repertoires was calculated by dividing the number of shared unique clonotypes by the size of the smaller repertoire. Three approaches were used to assess repertoire richness: RTK rarefaction, the Chao1 estimator, and Recon v2.1 estimates of unobserved clonotypes. For all TCRbeta clonotypes obtained by the gDNA method from a few donors, generation probabilities were computed with OLGA. The table comes from immuneACCESS by way of TCRdb, which keeps in-frame sequences with V and J called. Part of the clones is missing from these tables; in studies checked, under half for an unresolved V gene and the rest for unknown reasons. V, J and clone size reflect that table, while D and trimming were determined from the DNA. The sample yields some 550,000 clones; around 97% were counted once. The ten largest make up roughly 0.05% of the sample.

Healthy HIV-negative adults with no recently reported acute infections or vaccinations were included as donors. Every donor was a Caucasian adult living in Nashville, Tennessee, USA. CD4+ T cells were enriched through magnetic negative selection, after which naive cells were positively selected on CD45RA and the remaining negative fraction served as the memory subset. After blood collection by leukapheresis, PBMCs were isolated using Ficoll-Histopaque density gradient centrifugation and then cryopreserved in the vapor phase of liquid nitrogen. Analytical flow cytometry was used to check the purity and quantity of each magnetically sorted T cell population. From each sorted fraction, genomic DNA was isolated and quantified by UV absorbance on a Nanodrop 2000c.

The V and J genes are TRBV4-1 and TRBJ2-1; 9 middle bases align to TRBD2. Specimen: naive CD4+ T cells sorted from blood. In light of the paper, this sample's cell subset or site label describes: CD45RA+ positively selected. The receptor comes from a woman aged 30 to 39 in good health. The sequenced DNA is TGCGCCAGCAGCCGATTAGGACTAGCGCGGGGTTTGCTGTTCTTC. Translated, this is CASSRLGLARGLLFF.